Below are 18 T cell receptor beta chains sequenced from a single sample in a study of blood T cell repertoires in COVID-19. The table came from immunoSEQ multiplex PCR; TCRdb's copy has only in-frame clones and leaves some out. The sample yields over 70,000 clones, roughly 90% seen once. The sample consisted of peripheral blood. These TCRs come from a human donor in a cohort sampled during active COVID-19.

This clone was found a few times. The chain couples TRBV4-1 to TRBJ1-4; 11 positions agree with TRBD1. This CDR3 has 16 amino acids. Germline values: CDR1 MGHRA, CDR2 YSYEKL. Trimming at V came to 3 bases and at J to 5 bases, leaving 5 bases not matched to a gene. As DNA, the CDR3 is TGCGCCAGCAGCCAGGATGGGGACAGGGGGAATGAAAAACTGTTTTTT. It translates to CASSQDGDRGNEKLFF.

This clone was recorded only once. This chain uses TRBV14 with TRBJ1-1; D may be TRBD1 (5 bases). CDR3 length: 13 amino acids. V lost 4 bases to trimming and J lost 3 bases, with 9 bases between them. Per germline, CDR1 SGHDN and CDR2 FVKESK. CDR3 loop: CASSPWGDTEAFF. The CDR3 coding sequence is TGTGCCAGCAGCCCGTGGGGCGACACTGAAGCTTTCTTT.

The genes are TRBV7-3 and TRBJ2-7; 7 nucleotides line up with TRBD2. V lost 4 bases and J lost 7; bases outside the gene matches: 13. The CDR3 totals 15 residues. Germline V gene lookup returns CDR1 SGHTA and CDR2 FQGTGA. The CDR3 DNA reads as TGTGCCAGCAGCTGGGTCGTTGCGGGAGTTTGGGAGCAGTACTTC. This encodes CASSWVVAGVWEQYF. Filled out from reference TRBV7-3 and TRBJ2-7, the complete variable domain reads GAGVSQTPSNKVTEKGKYVELRCDPISGHTALYWYRQSLGQGPEFLIYFQGTGAADDSGLPNDRFFAVRPEGSVSTLKIQRTERGDSAVYLCASSWVVAGVWEQYFGPGTRLTVT.

In this sample, this clone turned up once. The CDR3 loop reads CASSLPSGSRYYF. CDR3 nucleotides: TGTGCCAGCAGTCTACCCTCGGGGAGCAGATACTATTTT. J is TRBJ2-3 and V is TRBV6-5; possibly TRBD2 for D (5 bases). The ends were cut back, 5 bases at V and 15 bases at J, with 21 bases in the middle. Germline V gives CDR1 MNHEY, CDR2 SVGAGI. This CDR3 has 13 residues.

The chain uses TRBV21-1 and TRBJ2-7; the table assigns TRBD1, which was not confirmed against the DNA. TRBV21-1 has pseudogene status. The CDR3 has 14 residues. CDR3 amino acids: CANSRKTGFYEQYF. The CDR3 region has the DNA TGTGCCAACTCTCGCAAGACAGGGTTTTACGAGCAGTACTTC.

The V gene is TRBV9, the J gene TRBJ2-2, with 10 bases that match TRBD1. In germline, CDR1 is SGDLS, CDR2 YYNGEE. Unmatched junction bases numbered 3, after V lost 4 bases and J lost 3 bases. The CDR3 totals 15 residues. CDR3 sequence reads: CASSLGQGDTGELFF. In DNA, the CDR3 is TGTGCCAGCAGCCTAGGACAGGGGGACACCGGGGAGCTGTTTTTT.

The chain is built from TRBV27 and TRBJ2-3; 7 positions agree with TRBD2. V gave up 0 bases and J gave up 7 bases; unmatched junction bases: 7. CDR3 length: 15 amino acids. Germline loops: CDR1 MNHEY, CDR2 SMNVEV (reference sequence). The chain's CDR3 is CASSLSSGGINTQYF. Written as DNA, the CDR3 is TGTGCCAGCAGTTTATCTTCCGGGGGGATAAATACGCAGTATTTT.

This chain links TRBV28 with TRBJ1-3; TRBD1 is a possible D gene (5 bases). CDR3 size: 16 residues. Germline CDR1 and CDR2: MDHEN and SYDVKM. The V end lost 4 bases, the J end lost 0 bases, and 13 bases lay between the germline ends. The CDR3 DNA is TGTGCCAGCAGTTCAAGACAGATTCTCTCTGGAAACACCATATATTTT. Its protein is CASSSRQILSGNTIYF.

The chain uses TRBV10-2 and TRBJ2-2, with D possibly TRBD1 on 5 matching bases. This CDR3 contains 15 residues. CDR1 and CDR2 from the germline V gene are WSHSY and SAAADI. V was clipped by 6 bases and J by 2 bases, with 13 bases between them. Here the CDR3 reads CASRPGQHNTGELFF. As DNA, the CDR3 is TGCGCCAGCAGACCAGGACAACACAACACCGGGGAGCTGTTTTTT.

This chain joins TRBV3-1 (or the pseudogene TRBV3-2) and TRBJ2-1, with 7 bases matching TRBD1. CDR1 and CDR2 (germline): LGHDT, YNNKEL (reference sequence). The trim removed 2 bases at V and 6 bases at J, leaving 7 bases unmatched. The CDR3 length is 15 residues. The CDR3 region has the DNA TGTGCCAGCAGCCAACCCCTGACAGGGTTCAATGAGCAGTTCTTC. This gives the protein CASSQPLTGFNEQFF.

The chain recombines TRBV27 with TRBJ1-2; 10 bases match TRBD1. Germline assignment: CDR1 MNHEY and CDR2 SMNVEV (reference sequence). The CDR3 loop spans 17 amino acids. V was pared by 1 base and J by 2 bases, with 7 bases of the junction left unmatched. This chain's CDR3 is CASSLLGQGNSNYGYTF. The CDR3 DNA reads TGTGCCAGCAGTTTATTGGGACAGGGGAATTCAAACTATGGCTACACCTTC.

The rearrangement links TRBV5-1 to TRBJ2-7, with a possible D match to TRBD1 (5 bases). The length of the CDR3 is 14 residues. With 0 bases removed from V and 1 base from J, the gap between germline ends came to 8 bases. Looked up from germline, CDR1 is SGHRS and CDR2 is YFSETQ. The CDR3 spells CASSLGGGSYEQYF. In nucleotides, the CDR3 is TGCGCCAGCAGCTTGGGGGGCGGATCCTACGAGCAGTACTTC.

J is TRBJ2-1 and V is TRBV10-3; TRBD2 aligns across 8 bases. Germline values: CDR1 ENHRY, CDR2 SYGVKD. With 10 bases clipped from V and 9 bases from J, the junction kept 8 bases outside the gene matches. This CDR3 is built from 12 residues. The DNA of the CDR3 is TGTGCCACCCGGGAGGGCTCAGGTGAGCAGTTCTTC. The encoded protein is CATREGSGEQFF.

This chain links TRBV5-1 with TRBJ1-2, with a weak D call TRBD1 (6 bases). CDR1 and CDR2 (germline): SGHRS, YFSETQ. The V end lost 0 bases, the J end lost 0 bases, and 9 bases lay between the germline ends. This CDR3 is 15 amino acids long. In DNA form, the CDR3 reads TGCGCCAGCAGCTTGGAAGGACAGACTAACTATGGCTACACCTTC. Translated, it gives CASSLEGQTNYGYTF.

The chain couples TRBV10-3 to TRBJ2-7; 7 positions match TRBD1. J lost 3 bases, V lost 6 bases, and 8 bases had no gene match. The CDR3 length is 14 residues. In germline, CDR1 is ENHRY, CDR2 SYGVKD. CDR3 in amino acids: CAIRPTGTVYEQYF. CDR3 nucleotide sequence: TGTGCCATCAGACCGACAGGGACAGTCTACGAGCAGTACTTC.

V gene TRBV7-9 combines with J gene TRBJ2-7; tentatively, D is TRBD2 (6 bases). Germline values: CDR1 SEHNR, CDR2 FQNEAQ (reference sequence). The CDR3 loop spans 14 amino acids. V dropped 0 bases and J dropped 5 bases, with 11 bases sitting between them. The CDR3 spells CASSLAGGEDEQYF. The CDR3 bases are TGTGCCAGCAGCTTAGCCGGGGGAGAAGACGAGCAGTACTTC.

The chain uses TRBV10-2 and TRBJ2-4, with a possible D match to TRBD2 (6 bases). The CDR3 loop spans 17 amino acids. Germline V gene lookup returns CDR1 WSHSY and CDR2 SAAADI. Trimming removed 8 bases from V and 2 bases from J, with 22 bases in between. CDR3 amino acids: CASAEGTGFGTKNIQYF. The CDR3 DNA is TGCGCCAGCGCAGAGGGGACTGGATTTGGGACCAAAAACATTCAGTACTTC.

The chain carries TRBV20-1 and TRBJ1-1; no clear D gene. In germline, CDR1 is DFQATT, CDR2 SNEGSKA (reference sequence). V lost 6 bases and J 9 bases, leaving 11 bases between the germline ends. The CDR3 loop spans 10 amino acids. CDR3 bases: TGCAGTGCCCTAATGAATCAAGCTTTCTTT. Amino acid sequence: CSALMNQAFF.